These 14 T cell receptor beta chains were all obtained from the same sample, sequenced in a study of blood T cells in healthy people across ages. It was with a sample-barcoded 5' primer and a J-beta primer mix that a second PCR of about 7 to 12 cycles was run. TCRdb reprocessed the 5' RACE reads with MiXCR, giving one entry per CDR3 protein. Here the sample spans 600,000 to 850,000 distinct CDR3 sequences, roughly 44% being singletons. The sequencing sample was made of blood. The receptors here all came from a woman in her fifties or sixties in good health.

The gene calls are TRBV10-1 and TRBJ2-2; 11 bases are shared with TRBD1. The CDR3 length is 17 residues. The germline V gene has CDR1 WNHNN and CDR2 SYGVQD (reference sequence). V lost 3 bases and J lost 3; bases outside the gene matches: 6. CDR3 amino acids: CASSDGQGAEDTGELFF. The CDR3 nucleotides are TGCGCCAGCAGTGATGGACAGGGGGCGGAGGACACCGGGGAGCTGTTTTTT.

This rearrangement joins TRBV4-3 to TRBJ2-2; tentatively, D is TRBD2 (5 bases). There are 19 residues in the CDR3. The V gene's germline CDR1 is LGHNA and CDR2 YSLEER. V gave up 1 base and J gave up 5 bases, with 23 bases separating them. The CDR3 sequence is CASSQGRAVSEGETGELFF. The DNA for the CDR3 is TGCGCCAGCAGCCAAGGCCGTGCGGTGTCAGAGGGAGAGACCGGGGAGCTGTTTTTT.

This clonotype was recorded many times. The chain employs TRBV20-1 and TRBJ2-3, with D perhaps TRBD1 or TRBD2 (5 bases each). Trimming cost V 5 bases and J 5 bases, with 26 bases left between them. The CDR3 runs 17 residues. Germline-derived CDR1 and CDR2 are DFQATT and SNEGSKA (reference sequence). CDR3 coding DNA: TGCAGTGCTGACGTCAACCCGGGGACGGCTAGGGGAGATACGCAGTATTTT. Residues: CSADVNPGTARGDTQYF.

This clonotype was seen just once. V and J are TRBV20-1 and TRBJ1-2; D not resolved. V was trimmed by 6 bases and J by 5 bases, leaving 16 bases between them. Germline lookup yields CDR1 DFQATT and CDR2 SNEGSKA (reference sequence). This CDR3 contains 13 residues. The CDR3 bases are TGCAGTGCCCCAACTCAAGGCAGTTATGGCTACACCTTC. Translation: CSAPTQGSYGYTF.

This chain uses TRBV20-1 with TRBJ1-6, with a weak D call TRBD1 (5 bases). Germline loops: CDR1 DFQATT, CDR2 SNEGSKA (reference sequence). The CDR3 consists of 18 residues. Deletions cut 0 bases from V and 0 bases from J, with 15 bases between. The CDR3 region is CSARDINAGSSYNSPLHF. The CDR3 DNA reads TGCAGTGCTAGAGATATAAATGCAGGGAGCTCCTATAATTCACCCCTCCACTTT.

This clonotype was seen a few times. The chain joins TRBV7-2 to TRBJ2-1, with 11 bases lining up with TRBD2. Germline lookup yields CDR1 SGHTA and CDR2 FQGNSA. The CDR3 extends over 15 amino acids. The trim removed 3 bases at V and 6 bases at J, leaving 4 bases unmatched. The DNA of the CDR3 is TGTGCCAGCAGCTTGACTAGCGGGACAAGCAATGAGCAGTTCTTC. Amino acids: CASSLTSGTSNEQFF.

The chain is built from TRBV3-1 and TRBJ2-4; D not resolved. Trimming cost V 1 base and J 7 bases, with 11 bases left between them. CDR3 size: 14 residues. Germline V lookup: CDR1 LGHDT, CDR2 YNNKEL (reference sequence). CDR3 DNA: TGTGCCAGCAGCCAAGTGTCCGTTAAGAACATTCAGTACTTC. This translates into CASSQVSVKNIQYF.

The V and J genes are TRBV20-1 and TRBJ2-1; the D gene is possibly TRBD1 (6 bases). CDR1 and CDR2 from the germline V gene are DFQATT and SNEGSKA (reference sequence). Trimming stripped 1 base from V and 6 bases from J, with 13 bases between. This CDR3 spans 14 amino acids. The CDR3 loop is CSARGPLQGNEQFF. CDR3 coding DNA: TGCAGTGCTAGAGGTCCACTACAGGGCAATGAGCAGTTCTTC.

The CDR3 region is CASSQDLLAGGPMLDTQYF. CDR3 in DNA: TGTGCCAGCAGCCAAGATCTACTAGCGGGAGGGCCTATGTTGGATACGCAGTATTTT. The chain is built from TRBV3-1 and TRBJ2-3; 13 nucleotides agree with TRBD2. Per the germline V gene, CDR1 is LGHDT and CDR2 is YNNKEL (reference sequence). The trim removed 0 bases at V and 6 bases at J, leaving 12 bases unmatched. The CDR3 is 19 amino acids.

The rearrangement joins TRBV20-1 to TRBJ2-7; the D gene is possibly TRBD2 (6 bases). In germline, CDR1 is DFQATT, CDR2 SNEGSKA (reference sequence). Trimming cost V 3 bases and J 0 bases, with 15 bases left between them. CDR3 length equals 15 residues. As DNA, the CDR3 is TGCAGTGCTAGGTATATCCCGGGACTCTCCTACGAGCAGTACTTC. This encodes CSARYIPGLSYEQYF.

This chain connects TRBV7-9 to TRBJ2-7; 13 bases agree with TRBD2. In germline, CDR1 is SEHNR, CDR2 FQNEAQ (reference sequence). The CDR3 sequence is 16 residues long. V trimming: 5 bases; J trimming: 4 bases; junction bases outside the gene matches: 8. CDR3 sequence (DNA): TGTGCCAGCAGCCACGGACTAGCGGGAGAGGCGTACGAGCAGTACTTC. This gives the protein CASSHGLAGEAYEQYF.

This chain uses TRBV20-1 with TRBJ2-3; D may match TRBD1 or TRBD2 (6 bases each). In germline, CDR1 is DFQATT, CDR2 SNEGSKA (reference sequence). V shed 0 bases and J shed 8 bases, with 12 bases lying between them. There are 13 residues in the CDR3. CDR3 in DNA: TGCAGTGCTAGAGAGCGTGGGGGGCCTACGCAGTATTTT. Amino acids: CSARERGGPTQYF.

The CDR3 DNA reads as TGTGCCAGCAGTGAAGCGAGCAGGAGACTAACTAGGGGCTACACCTTC. It is translated as CASSEASRRLTRGYTF. The rearrangement joins TRBV6-1 to TRBJ1-2, with D unresolved. Trimming pared 0 bases from V and 8 bases from J, leaving 19 bases between. Germline assignment: CDR1 MNHNS and CDR2 SASEGT. This CDR3 comprises 16 residues.

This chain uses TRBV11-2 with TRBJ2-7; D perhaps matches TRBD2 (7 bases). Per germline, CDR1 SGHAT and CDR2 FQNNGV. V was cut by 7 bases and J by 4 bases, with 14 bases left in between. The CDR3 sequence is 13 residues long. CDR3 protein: CASKTRGGYEQYF. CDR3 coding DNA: TGTGCCAGCAAAACTAGGGGGGGATACGAGCAGTACTTC.